This T cell receptor beta chain emerged from a study of OX40 agonist ivuxolimab in advanced cancers. About the investigation overall: Ivuxolimab, which targeted the costimulatory receptor OX40 (CD134), was an agonistic, fully human IgG2 monoclonal antibody. The point of sequencing TCRbeta in the periphery was to test whether ivuxolimab changed TCR sequence diversity and drove clonal T-cell expansion. The dose-escalation cohort was roughly 80% male with a mean age of about 58 years, ranging from about 23 to 85. The monotherapy dose-escalation portion (N ≈ 57 patients) of the phase I ivuxolimab trial is reported in the paper. Intravenous ivuxolimab was administered to patients every 2 weeks at six dose levels: 0.01, 0.1, 0.3, 1.5, 3 and 10 mg/kg. Of the roughly 51 patients in dose escalation, some 20 had hepatocellular carcinoma, some 15 had melanoma, 9 had renal cell carcinoma and 9 had head and neck cancer. Three dose-escalation patients achieved partial responses, one with hepatocellular carcinoma and two with cutaneous melanoma. Prior anti-PD-1, anti-PD-L1 or anti-CTLA-4 therapy was permitted, and checkpoint inhibitors had been received by approximately 39% of dose-escalation patients.

The CDR3 contains 13 residues, cysteine and phenylalanine counted. Just CDR3 DNA is preserved here, 39 bases in frame from base 1. After removal of 4 bases from V and 2 bases from J, the junction retains 3 bases not matched to a gene. Reading the germline V gene (reference sequence) gives CDR1 GTSNPN and CDR2 SVGIG. For sequencing of the TCRbeta CDR3 region, genomic DNA was extracted from the sorted cells. TCRbeta CDR3 regions were sequenced using the immunoSEQ Assay. TCRdb retrieved this table from immuneACCESS and kept in-frame rearrangements only. Not all clones are present; in checked studies, unresolved V genes account for under half, and no reason is known for the remainder. This sample has 65,000 to 80,000 clones in its table, and 86% of those were observed once. 1.5% to 2% of the sample is in the top ten clones. Points on this clone: Its antigen has not been determined. Base-call qualities are not available, and no considerably larger clone is one nucleotide away.

General conclusions and limits of the study: At doses from 0.1 to 3.0 mg/kg, clonal expansion was seen in both CD4+ and CD8+ blood T cells between baseline and week 6. Low levels of normalized T-cell clonal expansion were also seen in some patients who did not respond. In the 0.1-3.0 mg/kg groups, partial responders were among the patients with the lowest normalized peripheral clonal expansion, particularly in CD8+ T cells. After ivuxolimab, expanded clones were on average more numerous among CD8+ T cells than among CD4+ T cells. Antigen specificity was not determined for the clonally expanded peripheral T cells.

Patients with a history of autoimmune disease or receiving systemic immunosuppression were excluded from the trial. In every dose cohort, peripheral blood was drawn for TCR sequencing at baseline, cycle 4 day 1, and cycle 7 day 1. Samples came from an open-label, multicenter, first-in-human phase I dose-escalation trial of ivuxolimab. Adults with locally advanced or metastatic melanoma, renal cell, hepatocellular, or head and neck squamous cell carcinoma were enrolled in the trial. Before TCR sequencing, CD4+ T cells and CD8+ T cells were sorted from peripheral blood as separate populations. The source was CD4+ or CD8+ T cells sorted from blood, collected in a trial of the OX40 agonist ivuxolimab. The rearrangement combines TRBV30 with TRBJ2-3, with 7 bases matching TRBD2. The clonotype originates from an adult with an advanced solid tumor such as melanoma, head and neck, liver or kidney cancer. The CDR3 is CAWTSGDTDTQYF. The DNA is as follows: TGTGCCTGGACTAGCGGAGACACAGATACGCAGTATTTT.